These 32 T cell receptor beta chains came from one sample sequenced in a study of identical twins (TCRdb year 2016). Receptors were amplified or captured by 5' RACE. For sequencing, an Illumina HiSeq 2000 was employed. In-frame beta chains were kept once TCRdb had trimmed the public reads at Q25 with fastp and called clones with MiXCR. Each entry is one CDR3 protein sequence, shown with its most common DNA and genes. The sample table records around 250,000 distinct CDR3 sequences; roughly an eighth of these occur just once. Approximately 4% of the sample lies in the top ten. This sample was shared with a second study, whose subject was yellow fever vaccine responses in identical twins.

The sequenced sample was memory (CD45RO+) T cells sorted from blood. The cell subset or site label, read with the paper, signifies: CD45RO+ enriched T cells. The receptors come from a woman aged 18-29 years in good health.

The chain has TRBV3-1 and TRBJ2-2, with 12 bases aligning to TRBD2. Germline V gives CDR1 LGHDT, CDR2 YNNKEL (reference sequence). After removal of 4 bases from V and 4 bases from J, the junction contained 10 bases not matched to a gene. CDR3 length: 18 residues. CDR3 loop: CASSPRRQLAGGTGELFF. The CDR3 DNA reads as TGTGCCAGCAGCCCCCGCCGCCAACTAGCGGGGGGCACCGGGGAGCTGTTTTTT.

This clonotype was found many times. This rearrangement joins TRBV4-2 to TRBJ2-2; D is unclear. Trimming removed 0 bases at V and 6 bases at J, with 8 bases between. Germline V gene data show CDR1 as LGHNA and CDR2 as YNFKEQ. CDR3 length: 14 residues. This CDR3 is CASSQDATPGELFF. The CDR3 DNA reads TGTGCCAGCAGCCAAGATGCGACACCCGGGGAGCTGTTTTTT.

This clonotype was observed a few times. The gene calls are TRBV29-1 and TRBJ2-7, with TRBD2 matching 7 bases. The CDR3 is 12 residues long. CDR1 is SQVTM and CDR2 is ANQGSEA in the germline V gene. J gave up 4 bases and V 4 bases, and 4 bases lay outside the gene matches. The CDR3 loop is CSVVWGGYEQYF. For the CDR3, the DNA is TGCAGCGTTGTTTGGGGGGGGTACGAGCAGTACTTC.

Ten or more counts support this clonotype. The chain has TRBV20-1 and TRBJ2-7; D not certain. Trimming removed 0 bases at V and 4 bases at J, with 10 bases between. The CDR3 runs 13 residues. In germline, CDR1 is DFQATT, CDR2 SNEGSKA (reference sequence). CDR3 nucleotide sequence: TGCAGTGCTAGAGATCTGGCTAGTTACGAGCAGTACTTC. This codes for CSARDLASYEQYF.

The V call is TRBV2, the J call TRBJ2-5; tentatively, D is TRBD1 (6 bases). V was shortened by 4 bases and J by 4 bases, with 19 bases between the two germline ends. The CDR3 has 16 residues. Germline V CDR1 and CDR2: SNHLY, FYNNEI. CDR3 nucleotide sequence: TGTGCCAGCAGTGGACCGGAGAGGGGGTCCTCAGAGACCCAGTACTTC. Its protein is CASSGPERGSSETQYF.

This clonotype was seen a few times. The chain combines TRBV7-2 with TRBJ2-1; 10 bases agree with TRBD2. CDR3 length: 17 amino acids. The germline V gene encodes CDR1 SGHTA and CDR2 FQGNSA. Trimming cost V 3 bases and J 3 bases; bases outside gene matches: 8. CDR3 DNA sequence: TGTGCCAGCAGCTTTGGTAGCGGGAGGTATGACTACAATGAGCAGTTCTTC. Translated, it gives CASSFGSGRYDYNEQFF. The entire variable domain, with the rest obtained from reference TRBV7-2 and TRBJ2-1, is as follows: GAGVSQSPSNKVTEKGKDVELRCDPISGHTALYWYRQSLGQGLEFLIYFQGNSAPDKSGLPSDRFSAERTGGSVSTLTIQRTQQEDSAVYLCASSFGSGRYDYNEQFFGPGTRLTVL.

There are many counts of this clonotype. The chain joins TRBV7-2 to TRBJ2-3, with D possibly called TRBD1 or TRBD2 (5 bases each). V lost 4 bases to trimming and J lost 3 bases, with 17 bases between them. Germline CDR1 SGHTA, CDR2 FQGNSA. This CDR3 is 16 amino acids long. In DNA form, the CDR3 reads TGTGCCAGCAGCTACGGGACGGGATTCCGTACAGATACGCAGTATTTT. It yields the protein CASSYGTGFRTDTQYF.

CDR3 coding DNA: TGTGCCACCAGTGATTTCAACTTTGCGGGAGGAAATGAGCAGTTCTTC. It is translated as CATSDFNFAGGNEQFF. The V gene is TRBV24-1, the J gene TRBJ2-1; TRBD2 matches at 8 bases. The V gene's germline CDR1 is KGHDR and CDR2 SFDVKD. Trimming at V came to 1 base and at J to 7 bases, leaving 8 bases not matched to a gene. The CDR3 runs 16 residues.

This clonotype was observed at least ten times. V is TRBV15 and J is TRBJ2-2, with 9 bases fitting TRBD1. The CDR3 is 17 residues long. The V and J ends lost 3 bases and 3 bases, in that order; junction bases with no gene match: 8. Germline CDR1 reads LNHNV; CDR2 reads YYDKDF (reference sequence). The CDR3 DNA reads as TGTGCCACCAGCAGCACTCACAGGGGGCCCTACACCGGGGAGCTGTTTTTT. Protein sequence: CATSSTHRGPYTGELFF.

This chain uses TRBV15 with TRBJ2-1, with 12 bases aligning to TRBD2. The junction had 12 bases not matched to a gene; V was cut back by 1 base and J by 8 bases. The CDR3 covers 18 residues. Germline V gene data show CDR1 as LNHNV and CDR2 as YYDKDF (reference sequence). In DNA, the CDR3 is TGTGCCACCAGCAGAGGAGACAGGGTAGGGACTAGCGGGTATGAGCAGTTCTTC. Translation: CATSRGDRVGTSGYEQFF.

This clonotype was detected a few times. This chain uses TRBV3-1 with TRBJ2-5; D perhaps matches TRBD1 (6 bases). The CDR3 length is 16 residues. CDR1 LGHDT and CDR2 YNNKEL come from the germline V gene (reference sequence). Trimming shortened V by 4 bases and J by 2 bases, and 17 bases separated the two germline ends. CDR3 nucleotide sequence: TGTGCCAGCAGCCTTTTTGACCAGGGGTCACAAGAGACCCAGTACTTC. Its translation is CASSLFDQGSQETQYF.

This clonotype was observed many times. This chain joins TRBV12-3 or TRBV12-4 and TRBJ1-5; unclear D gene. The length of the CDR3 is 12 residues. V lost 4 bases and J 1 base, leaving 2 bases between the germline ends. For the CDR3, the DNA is TGTGCCAGCAGTTACAGCAATCAGCCCCAGCATTTT. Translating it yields CASSYSNQPQHF.

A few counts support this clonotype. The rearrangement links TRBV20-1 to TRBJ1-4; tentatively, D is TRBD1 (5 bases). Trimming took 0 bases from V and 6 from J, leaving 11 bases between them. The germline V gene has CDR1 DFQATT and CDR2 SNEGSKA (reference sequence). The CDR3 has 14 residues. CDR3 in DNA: TGCAGTGCTAGAGAGGCAGGGTGGGATGAAAAACTGTTTTTT. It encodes CSAREAGWDEKLFF.

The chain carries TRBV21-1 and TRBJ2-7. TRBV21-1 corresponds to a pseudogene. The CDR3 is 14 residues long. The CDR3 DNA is TGTGCCAGCAGTCTGACAGGAACTACCTACGAGCAGTACTTC. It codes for CASSLTGTTYEQYF.

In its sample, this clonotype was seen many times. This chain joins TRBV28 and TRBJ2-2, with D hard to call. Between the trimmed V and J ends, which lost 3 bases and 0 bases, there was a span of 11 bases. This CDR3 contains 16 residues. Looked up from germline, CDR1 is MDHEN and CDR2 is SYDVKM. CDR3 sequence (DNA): TGTGCCAGCAGTTTTATCTTGGGGACGAACACCGGGGAGCTGTTTTTT. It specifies CASSFILGTNTGELFF.

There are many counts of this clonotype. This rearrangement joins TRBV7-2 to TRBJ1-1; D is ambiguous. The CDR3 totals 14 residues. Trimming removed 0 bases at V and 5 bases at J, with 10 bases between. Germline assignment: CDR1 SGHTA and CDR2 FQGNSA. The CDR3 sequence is CASSLATRNTEAFF. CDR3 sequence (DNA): TGTGCCAGCAGCTTAGCGACCAGGAATACTGAAGCTTTCTTT.

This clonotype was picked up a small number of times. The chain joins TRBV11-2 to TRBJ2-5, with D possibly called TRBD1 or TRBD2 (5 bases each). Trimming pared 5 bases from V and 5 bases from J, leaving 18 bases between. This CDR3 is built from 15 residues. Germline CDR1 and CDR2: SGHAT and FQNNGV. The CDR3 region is CASSQIGTGRETQYF. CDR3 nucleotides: TGTGCCAGCAGCCAGATCGGGACGGGACGGGAGACCCAGTACTTC.

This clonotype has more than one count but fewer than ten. This CDR3 reads CASTRDFGAKQYF. The CDR3 nucleotides read TGTGCCAGCACCCGGGACTTCGGTGCCAAGCAGTACTTC. J is TRBJ2-7 and V is TRBV25-1, with a tentative D call TRBD2 (6 bases). Germline CDR1 and CDR2: MGHDK and SYGVNS. Trimming left V 7 bases short and J 8 bases short, with 18 bases between. CDR3 length: 13 residues.

The CDR3: CASSFATGLAGNEQFF. In nucleotides, the CDR3 is TGTGCCAGCAGCTTTGCGACGGGACTAGCGGGTAATGAGCAGTTCTTC. This chain uses TRBV7-2 with TRBJ2-1; 12 nucleotides line up with TRBD2. CDR1 and CDR2 from the germline V gene are SGHTA and FQGNSA. V dropped 3 bases and J dropped 7; count of bases not matched to a gene: 7. The CDR3 sequence is 16 residues long.

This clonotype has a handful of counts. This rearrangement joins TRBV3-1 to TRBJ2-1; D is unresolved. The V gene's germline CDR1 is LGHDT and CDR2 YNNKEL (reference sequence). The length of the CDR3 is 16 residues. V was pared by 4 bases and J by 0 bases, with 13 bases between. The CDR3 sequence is CASSRGLYSSYNEQFF. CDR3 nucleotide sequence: TGTGCCAGCAGCCGCGGTCTCTACAGCTCCTACAATGAGCAGTTCTTC.

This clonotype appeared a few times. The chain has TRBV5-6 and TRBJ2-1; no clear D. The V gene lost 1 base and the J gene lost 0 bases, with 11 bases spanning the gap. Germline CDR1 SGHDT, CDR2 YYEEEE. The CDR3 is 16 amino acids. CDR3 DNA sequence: TGTGCCAGCAGCTTGTCCCAGTGGAGCTCCTACAATGAGCAGTTCTTC. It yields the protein CASSLSQWSSYNEQFF.

CDR3 in amino acids: CAISEQQGAEQYF. The CDR3 DNA sequence: TGTGCCATCAGTGAACAACAGGGTGCCGAGCAGTACTTC. This sequence joins TRBV10-3 and TRBJ2-7; possibly TRBD1 for D (6 bases). The CDR3 contains 13 residues. Germline CDR1 is ENHRY and CDR2 is SYGVKD. V lost 3 bases and J 6 bases, leaving 12 bases between the germline ends.

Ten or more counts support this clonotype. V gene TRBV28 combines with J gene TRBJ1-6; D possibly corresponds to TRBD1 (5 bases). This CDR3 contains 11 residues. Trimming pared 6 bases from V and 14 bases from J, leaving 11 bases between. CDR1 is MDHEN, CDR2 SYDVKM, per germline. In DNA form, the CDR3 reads TGTGCCAGCAGGGGGACGCCAGCCCTCCACTTT. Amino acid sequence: CASRGTPALHF. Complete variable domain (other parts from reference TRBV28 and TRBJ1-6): DVKVTQSSRYLVKRTGEKVFLECVQDMDHENMFWYRQDPGLGLRLIYFSYDVKMKEKGDIPEGYSVSREKKERFSLILESASTNQTSMYLCASRGTPALHFGNGTRLTVT.

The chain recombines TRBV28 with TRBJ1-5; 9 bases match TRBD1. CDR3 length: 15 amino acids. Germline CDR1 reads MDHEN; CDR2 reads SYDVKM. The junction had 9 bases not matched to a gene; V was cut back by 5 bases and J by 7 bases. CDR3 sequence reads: CASSKPGTGNQPQHF. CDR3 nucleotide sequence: TGTGCCAGCAGTAAGCCCGGGACAGGGAACCAGCCCCAGCATTTT. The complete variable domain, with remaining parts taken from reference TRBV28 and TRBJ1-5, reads DVKVTQSSRYLVKRTGEKVFLECVQDMDHENMFWYRQDPGLGLRLIYFSYDVKMKEKGDIPEGYSVSREKKERFSLILESASTNQTSMYLCASSKPGTGNQPQHFGDGTRLSIL.

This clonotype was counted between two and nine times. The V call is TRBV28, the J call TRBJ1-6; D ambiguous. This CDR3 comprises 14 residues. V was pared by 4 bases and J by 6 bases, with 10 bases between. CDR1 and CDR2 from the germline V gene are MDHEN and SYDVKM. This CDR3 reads CASSSAQINSPLHF. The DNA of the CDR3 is TGTGCCAGCAGTTCTGCCCAGATTAATTCACCCCTCCACTTT.

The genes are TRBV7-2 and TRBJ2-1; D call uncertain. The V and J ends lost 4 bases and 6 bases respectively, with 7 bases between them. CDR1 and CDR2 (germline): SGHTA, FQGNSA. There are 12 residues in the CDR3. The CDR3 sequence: CASSSYGNEQFF. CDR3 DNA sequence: TGTGCCAGCAGCTCGTATGGCAATGAGCAGTTCTTC.

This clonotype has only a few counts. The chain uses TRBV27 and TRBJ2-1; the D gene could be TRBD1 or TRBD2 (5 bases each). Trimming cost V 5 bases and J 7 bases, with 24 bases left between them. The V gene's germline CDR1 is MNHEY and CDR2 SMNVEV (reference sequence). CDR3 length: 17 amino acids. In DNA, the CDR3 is TGTGCCAGCAGTACCACGACGGGCAGGGCACGGAGGAATGAGCAGTTCTTC. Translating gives CASSTTTGRARRNEQFF.

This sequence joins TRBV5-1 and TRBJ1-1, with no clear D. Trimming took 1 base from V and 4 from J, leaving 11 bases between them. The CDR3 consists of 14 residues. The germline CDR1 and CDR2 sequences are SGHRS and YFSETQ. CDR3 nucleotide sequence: TGCGCCAGCAGCTTGTCCCCTGTGGGCACTGAAGCTTTCTTT. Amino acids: CASSLSPVGTEAFF.

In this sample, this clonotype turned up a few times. The CDR3 here is CASSSGTSGRGVYEQYF. CDR3 coding DNA: TGTGCCAGCAGCTCAGGGACTAGCGGGAGGGGGGTTTACGAGCAGTACTTC. The chain is built from TRBV7-8 and TRBJ2-7; TRBD2 agrees at 16 bases. Trimming at V came to 4 bases and at J to 4 bases, leaving 7 bases not matched to a gene. Germline lookup yields CDR1 SGHVS and CDR2 FQNEAQ. This CDR3 has 17 amino acids. The full variable domain, its missing parts supplied by reference TRBV7-8 and TRBJ2-7, is GAGVSQSPRYKVAKRGQDVALRCDPISGHVSLFWYQQALGQGPEFLTYFQNEAQLDKSGLPSDRFFAERPEGSVSTLKIQRTQQEDSAVYLCASSSGTSGRGVYEQYFGPGTRLTVT.

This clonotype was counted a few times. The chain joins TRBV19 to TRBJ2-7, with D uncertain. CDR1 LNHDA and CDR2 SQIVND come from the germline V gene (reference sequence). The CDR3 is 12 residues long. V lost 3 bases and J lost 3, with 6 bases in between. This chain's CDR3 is CASSIADYEQYF. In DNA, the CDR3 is TGTGCCAGTAGTATTGCCGACTACGAGCAGTACTTC.

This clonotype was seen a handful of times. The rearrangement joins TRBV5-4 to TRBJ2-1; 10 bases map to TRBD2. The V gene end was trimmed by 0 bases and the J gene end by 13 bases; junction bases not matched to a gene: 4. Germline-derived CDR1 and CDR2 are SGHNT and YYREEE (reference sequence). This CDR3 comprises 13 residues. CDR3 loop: CASSLESSGSQFF. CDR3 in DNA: TGTGCCAGCAGCTTGGAATCTAGCGGGAGTCAGTTCTTC. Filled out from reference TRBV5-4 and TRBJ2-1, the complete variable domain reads ETGVTQSPTHLIKTRGQQVTLRCSSQSGHNTVSWYQQALGQGPQFIFQYYREEENGRGNFPPRFSGLQFPNYSSELNVNALELDDSALYLCASSLESSGSQFFGPGTRLTVL.

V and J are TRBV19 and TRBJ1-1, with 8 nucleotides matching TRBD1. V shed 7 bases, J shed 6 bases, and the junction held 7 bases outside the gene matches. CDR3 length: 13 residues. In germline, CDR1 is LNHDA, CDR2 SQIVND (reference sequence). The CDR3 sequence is CASTRQGSPEAFF. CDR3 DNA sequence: TGTGCCAGTACCCGACAGGGGTCGCCTGAAGCTTTCTTT.